The source of this T cell receptor (beta chain) is a study of blood T cell repertoires in COVID-19. V dropped 6 bases and J dropped 7; count of bases not matched to a gene: 10. Germline values: CDR1 SGHRS, CDR2 YFSETQ. The CDR3 is 14 residues long. Method: immunoSEQ multiplex PCR; TCRdb's copy keeps in-frame clones and lacks some. The data show roughly 240,000 clones, 85% seen once. The TCR sequence derives from a man aged 45 to 65 with COVID-19, enrolled during active disease. The chain carries TRBV5-1 and TRBJ1-2, with 9 bases identical to TRBD1. The source material was peripheral blood. This CDR3 is CASTKDRGRGGYTF. The CDR3 DNA reads TGCGCCAGCACGAAGGACAGGGGAAGGGGTGGCTACACCTTC. The complete variable domain, with remaining parts taken from reference TRBV5-1 and TRBJ1-2, reads KAGVTQTPRYLIKTRGQQVTLSCSPISGHRSVSWYQQTPGQGLQFLFEYFSETQRNKGNFPGRFSGRQFSNSRSEMNVSTLELGDSALYLCASTKDRGRGGYTFGSGTRLTVV.